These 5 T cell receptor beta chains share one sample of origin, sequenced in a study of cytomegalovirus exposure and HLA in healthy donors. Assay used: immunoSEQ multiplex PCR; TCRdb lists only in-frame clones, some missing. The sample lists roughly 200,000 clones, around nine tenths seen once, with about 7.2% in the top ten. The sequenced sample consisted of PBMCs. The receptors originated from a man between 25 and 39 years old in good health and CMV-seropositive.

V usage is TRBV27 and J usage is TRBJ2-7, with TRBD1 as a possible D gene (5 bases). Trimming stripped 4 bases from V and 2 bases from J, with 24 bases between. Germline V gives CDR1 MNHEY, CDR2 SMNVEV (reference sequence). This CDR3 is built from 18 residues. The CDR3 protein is CASSSLHLGVHTPYEQYF. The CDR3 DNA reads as TGTGCCAGCAGTTCGCTCCACTTAGGGGTTCACACTCCCTACGAGCAGTACTTC.

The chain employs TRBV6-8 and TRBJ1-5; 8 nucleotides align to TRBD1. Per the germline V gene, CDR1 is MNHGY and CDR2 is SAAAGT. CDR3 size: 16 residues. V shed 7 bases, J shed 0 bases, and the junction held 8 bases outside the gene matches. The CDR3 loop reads CASTKDREDSNQPQHF. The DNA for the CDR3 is TGTGCCAGCACCAAGGACAGGGAGGATAGCAATCAGCCCCAGCATTTT.

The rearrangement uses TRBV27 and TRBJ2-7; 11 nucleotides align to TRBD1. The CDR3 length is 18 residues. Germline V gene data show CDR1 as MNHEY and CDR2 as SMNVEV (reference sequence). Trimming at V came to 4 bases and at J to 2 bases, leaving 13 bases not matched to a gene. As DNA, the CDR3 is TGTGCCAGCAGTTCCCGGACAGGGGGCTCAATTTTTCCCTACGAGCAGTACTTC. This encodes CASSSRTGGSIFPYEQYF.

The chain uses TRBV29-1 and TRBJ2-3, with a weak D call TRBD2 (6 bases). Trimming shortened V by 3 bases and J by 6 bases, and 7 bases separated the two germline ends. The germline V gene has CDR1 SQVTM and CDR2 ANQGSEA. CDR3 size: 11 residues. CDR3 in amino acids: CSVDRGDTQYF. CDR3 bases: TGCAGCGTTGATCGGGGGGATACGCAGTATTTT.

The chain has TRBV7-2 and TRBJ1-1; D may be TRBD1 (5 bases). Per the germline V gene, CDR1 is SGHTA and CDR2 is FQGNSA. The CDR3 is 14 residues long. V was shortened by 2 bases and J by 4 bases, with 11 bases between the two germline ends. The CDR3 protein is CASSLSPGTTEAFF. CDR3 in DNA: TGTGCCAGCAGCTTATCCCCAGGGACCACTGAAGCTTTCTTT.